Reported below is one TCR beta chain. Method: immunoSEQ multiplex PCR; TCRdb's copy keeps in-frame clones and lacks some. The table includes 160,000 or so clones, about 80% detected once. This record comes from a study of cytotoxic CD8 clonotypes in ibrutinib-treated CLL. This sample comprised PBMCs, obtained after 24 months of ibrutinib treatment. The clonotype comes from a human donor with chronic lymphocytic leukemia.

CDR3 residues: CASSLKLAGGGKETQYF. For the CDR3, the DNA is TGTGCCAGCAGCTTAAAACTAGCGGGAGGGGGGAAAGAGACCCAGTACTTC. V and J are TRBV11-2 and TRBJ2-5; 13 nucleotides align to TRBD2. The J segment lost 3 bases and the V segment lost 2 bases, leaving 6 bases of the junction unmatched. There are 17 residues in the CDR3. Germline loops: CDR1 SGHAT, CDR2 FQNNGV. Together with reference TRBV11-2 and TRBJ2-5, the CDR3 gives the full variable domain: EAGVAQSPRYKIIEKRQSVAFWCNPISGHATLYWYQQILGQGPKLLIQFQNNGVVDDSQLPKDRFSAERLKGVDSTLKIQPAKLEDSAVYLCASSLKLAGGGKETQYFGPGTRLLVL.